This TCR beta chain was recorded in a study of blood T cell repertoires in COVID-19. Study in general: The United States, Italy and Spain provided the acute and convalescent COVID-19 samples. The cDNA or gDNA used as material had been derived from T cells, B-cell-depleted T cells, or PBMCs.

This CDR3 has 17 residues. Germline V lookup: CDR1 MNHEY, CDR2 SMNVEV (reference sequence). V lost 5 bases and J lost 11, with 30 bases in between. Authors' processing steps: It was from reference gene primer amplification that nucleated cell counts were estimated. Only in-frame clones appear in the TCRdb table, and some are missing; sequencing was by immunoSEQ multiplex PCR. V, J and clone size reflect that table, while D and trimming were determined from the DNA. The sample has 65,000 to 75,000 clones, 75% seen once. The V call is TRBV27, the J call TRBJ1-1, with D perhaps matching TRBD1 (5 bases). Sequencing used peripheral blood. This TCR was sampled from a man in his 70s with acute or convalescent COVID-19. This CDR3 is CASSPGRDFLNPEGAFF. The CDR3 bases are TGTGCCAGCAGTCCCGGACGGGACTTCTTAAACCCCGAAGGGGCTTTCTTT.